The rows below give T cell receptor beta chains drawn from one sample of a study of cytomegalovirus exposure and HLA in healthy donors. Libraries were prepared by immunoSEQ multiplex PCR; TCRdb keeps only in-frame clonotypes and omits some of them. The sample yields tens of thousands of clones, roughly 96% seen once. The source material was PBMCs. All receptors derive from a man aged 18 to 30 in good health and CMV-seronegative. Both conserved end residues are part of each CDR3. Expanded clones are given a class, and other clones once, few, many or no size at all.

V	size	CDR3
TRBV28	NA	CASSSGRGKTQYF
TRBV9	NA	CASSPPTGQAFNEQFF
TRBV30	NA	CAWTYGPGGRTEAFF
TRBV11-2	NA	CASSLDLSGEQFF
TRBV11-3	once	CASSLRTSTNIQYF
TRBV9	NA	CASSPRSGHGYNEQFF
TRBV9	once	CASSAPPGTDNSPLHF
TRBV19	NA	CASSIGRNEQYF
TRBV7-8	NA	CASSHGTGASTDTQYF
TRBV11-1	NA	CASSFRYSGETQYF
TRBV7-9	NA	CASSLVGQGSEQYF
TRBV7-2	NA	CASSLGGGNEKLFF
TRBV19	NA	CASSIGIAYEQYF
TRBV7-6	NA	CASSYGGYNEKLFF
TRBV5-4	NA	CASSSGTSGRTNEQFF
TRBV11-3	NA	CASTAKGVLTGELFF
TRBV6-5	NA	CASSYGQGAKYGYTF
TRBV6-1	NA	CASKRPPYGYTF
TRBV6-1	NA	CASSLREGDGYTF
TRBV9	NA	CASTAQGVTGELFF
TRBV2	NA	CASSESDAHTQYF
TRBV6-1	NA	CASSEPLLRSGNTIYF
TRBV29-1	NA	CSVDTLNTEAFF
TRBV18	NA	CASSPPGTYSTDTQYF
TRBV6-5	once	CASSPKGQGSTEAFF
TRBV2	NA	CASSEGHLDNQPQHF
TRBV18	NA	CASSPKGLDSYNEQFF
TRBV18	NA	CASSPGTVNTGELFF
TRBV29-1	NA	CSAAGHPVGTEAFF
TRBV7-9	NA	CASSSPDRGRDNEKLFF
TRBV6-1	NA	CASSEAGGLSEAFF
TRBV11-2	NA	CASSQRSGRDNEQFF
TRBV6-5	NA	CASSYAGTGGINEQFF
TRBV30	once	CAWSLQGGNYGYTF
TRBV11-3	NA	CASSRTGDYSGANVLTF
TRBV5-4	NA	CASSPQVPRAGNEQFF
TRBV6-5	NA	CASRTPEAYGYTF
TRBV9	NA	CASSLRDRQETQYF
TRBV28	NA	CGCNSGDYGYTF
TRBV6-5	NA	CASSSGTGDYQPQHF
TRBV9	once	CASSGSPREGVKTQYF
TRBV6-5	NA	CASSLGLSYEQYF
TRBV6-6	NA	CASSYLAGGLADTQYF
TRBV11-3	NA	CASRSQAGGRYTQYF
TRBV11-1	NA	CASSFGVVGGSQETQYF
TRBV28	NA	CASSGSGNQPQHF
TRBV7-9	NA	CASSLEGSLAQDTQYF
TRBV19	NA	CASTVSRGGGNTGELFF